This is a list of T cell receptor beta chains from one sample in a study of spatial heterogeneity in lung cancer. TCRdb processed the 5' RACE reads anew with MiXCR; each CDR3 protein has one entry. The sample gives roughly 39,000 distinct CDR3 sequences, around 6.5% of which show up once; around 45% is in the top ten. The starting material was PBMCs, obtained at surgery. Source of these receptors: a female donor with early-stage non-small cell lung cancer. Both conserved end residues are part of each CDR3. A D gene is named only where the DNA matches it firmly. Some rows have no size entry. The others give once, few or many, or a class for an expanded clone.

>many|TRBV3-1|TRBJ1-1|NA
TGTGCCAGCAGCCCCCGAATGGGAATTGAAGCTTTCTTT
CASSPRMGIEAFF
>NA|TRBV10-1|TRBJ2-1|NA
TGCGCCAGCAGCCGGGACTCCTACAATGAGCAGTTCTTC
CASSRDSYNEQFF
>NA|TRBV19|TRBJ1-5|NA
TGTGCCAGTACGGAAGCCGCAACGATAGCAGCAAGTCAGCCCCAGCATTTT
CASTEAATIAASQPQHF
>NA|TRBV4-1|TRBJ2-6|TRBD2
TGCGCCAGCAGCCCGGGACTAGAAACGGCTGGGGCCAACGTCCTGACTTTC
CASSPGLETAGANVLTF
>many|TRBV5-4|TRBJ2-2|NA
TGTGCCAGCAGGCACCCGGGGCCAGGACTAAACACCGGGGAGCTGTTTTTT
CASRHPGPGLNTGELFF
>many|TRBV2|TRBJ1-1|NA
TGTGCCAGCAGCCGGGGACGCACTGAAGCTTTCTTT
CASSRGRTEAFF
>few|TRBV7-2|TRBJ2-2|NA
TGTGCCAGCAGCTTACGTGACTTAGGGGCCGGGGAGCTGTTTTTT
CASSLRDLGAGELFF
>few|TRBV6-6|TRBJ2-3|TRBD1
TGTGCCCTAAAGGGGGCCGCAGATACGCAGTATTTT
CALKGAADTQYF
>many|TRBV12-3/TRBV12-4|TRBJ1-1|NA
TGTGCCAGCACCATAACAGGGTCCGAAGCTTTCTTT
CASTITGSEAFF
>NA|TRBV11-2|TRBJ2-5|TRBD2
TGTGCCAGCAGCTTAATAGCGGGGGGCTCCTCAGAAAGGGAGACCCAGTACTTC
CASSLIAGGSSERETQYF
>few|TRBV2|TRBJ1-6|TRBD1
TGTGCCAGCGCCGGGACAGGGGGCAATTCACCCCTCCACTTT
CASAGTGGNSPLHF
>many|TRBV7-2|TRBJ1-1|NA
TGTGCCAGCAGCTTAGCGCGATACACTGAAGCTTTCTTT
CASSLARYTEAFF
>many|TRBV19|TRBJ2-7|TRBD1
TGTGCCAGTAGAAGAAGTCCGGGACAGGCCGGGGCGCTCTACGAGCAGTACTTC
CASRRSPGQAGALYEQYF
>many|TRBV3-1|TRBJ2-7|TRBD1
TGTGCCAGCAGCCAAGACCTATTCGACAGGGTCTACGAGCAGTACTTC
CASSQDLFDRVYEQYF
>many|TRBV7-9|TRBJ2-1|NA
TGTGCCAGCAGCGTGTCCGCACTCTACAATGAGCAGTTCTTC
CASSVSALYNEQFF
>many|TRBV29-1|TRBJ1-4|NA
TGCAGCGTTCTGGGTGGCCTTTTCGGAGCTGATGAAAAACTGTTTTTT
CSVLGGLFGADEKLFF
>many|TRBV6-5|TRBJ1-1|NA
TGTGCCAGCAGTTTACTAGGTGGGGCGGCGAACACTGAAGCTTTCTTT
CASSLLGGAANTEAFF
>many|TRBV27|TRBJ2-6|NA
TGTGCCAGCAGTTTCGGCGCTGGGGCCAACGTCCTGACTTTC
CASSFGAGANVLTF
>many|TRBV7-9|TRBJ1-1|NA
TGTGCCAGCAGCTTTACAGAGTTCGCTGAAGCTTTCTTT
CASSFTEFAEAFF
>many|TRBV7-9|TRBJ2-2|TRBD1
TGTGCCAGCAGCGACAGGGGCGACACCGGGGAGCTGTTTTTT
CASSDRGDTGELFF
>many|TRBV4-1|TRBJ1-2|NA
TGCGCCAGCAGCCAAGGAATCGGTACAAACTATGGCTACACCTTC
CASSQGIGTNYGYTF
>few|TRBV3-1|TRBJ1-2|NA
TGTGCCAGCAGCCAAGGCTGGGGGCAGGCCAACTATGGCTACACCTTC
CASSQGWGQANYGYTF
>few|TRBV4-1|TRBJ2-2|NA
TGCGCCAGCAGCCAAGATGAGTATTGGGAGCTGTTTTTT
CASSQDEYWELFF
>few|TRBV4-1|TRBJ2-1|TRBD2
TGCGCCAGCAGCCAAGGGCCTGGCGGGGGTTCCTACAATGAGCAGTTCTTC
CASSQGPGGGSYNEQFF
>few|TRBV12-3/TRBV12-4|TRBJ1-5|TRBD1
TGTGCCAACAGTCTACAGACAGGGGATCAGCCCCAGCATTTT
CANSLQTGDQPQHF
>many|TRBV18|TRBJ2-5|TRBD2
TGTGCCAGCTCACGGACGGGACTAGTCCAAGAGACCCAGTACTTC
CASSRTGLVQETQYF
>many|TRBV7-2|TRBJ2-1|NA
TGTGCCAGCAGCTTAGCCCGGGACAATGAGCAGTTCTTC
CASSLARDNEQFF
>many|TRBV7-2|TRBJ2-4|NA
TGTGCCAGCAGCCCCCAGGGCGCAAACATTCAGTACTTC
CASSPQGANIQYF
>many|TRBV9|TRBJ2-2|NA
TGTGCCAGCAGCGTCCGAGGAAGTGCTACCGGGGAGCTGTTTTTT
CASSVRGSATGELFF
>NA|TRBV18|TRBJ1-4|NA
TGTGCCAGCTCCAGGGCAGATAATGAAAAACTGTTTTTT
CASSRADNEKLFF
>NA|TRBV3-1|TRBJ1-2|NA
TGTGCCAGCAGAGATTCCCAGAGAATCTATGGCTACACCTTC
CASRDSQRIYGYTF
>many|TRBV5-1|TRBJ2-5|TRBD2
TGCGCCAGCAGCTTGAGTGCCCAGCGGGGGAGCGAAGAGACCCAGTACTTC
CASSLSAQRGSEETQYF
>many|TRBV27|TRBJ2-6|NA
TGTGCCAGCAGTGCCCCCTCCGCTGGGGCCAACGTCCTGACTTTC
CASSAPSAGANVLTF
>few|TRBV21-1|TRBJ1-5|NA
TGTGCCAGCAGCCACCCGGAAGGACATAATCAGCCCCAGCATTTT
CASSHPEGHNQPQHF
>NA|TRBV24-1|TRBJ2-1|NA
TGTGCCACCAGTTCCTCTGGCGTCGATGAGCAGTTCTTC
CATSSSGVDEQFF
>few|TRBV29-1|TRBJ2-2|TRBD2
TGCAGCGTCCTCCGGGGGGTTAACACCGGGGAGCTGTTTTTT
CSVLRGVNTGELFF
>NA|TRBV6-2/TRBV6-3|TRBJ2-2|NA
TGTGCCAGCAGACTGCAAGGCGCCGGGGAGCTGTTTTTT
CASRLQGAGELFF
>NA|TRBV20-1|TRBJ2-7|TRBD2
TGCAGTGCTAGATCACTAGCGGGGGGGTCCCCCTCCGAGCAGTACTTC
CSARSLAGGSPSEQYF
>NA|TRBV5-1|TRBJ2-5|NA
TGCGCCAGCAGCCAAACGATAAGTGGGGGGCCAAAAGAGACCCAGTACTTC
CASSQTISGGPKETQYF
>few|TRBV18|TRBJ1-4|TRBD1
TGTGCCAGCTCACCCATGGGACAGGGGAAAGAAAAACTGTTTTTT
CASSPMGQGKEKLFF
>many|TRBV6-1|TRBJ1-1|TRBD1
TGTGCCAGCACAGGGGGCGCGGACACTGAAGCTTTCTTT
CASTGGADTEAFF
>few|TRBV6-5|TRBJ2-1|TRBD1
TGTGCCAGCCTCGGGACAGACAATGAGCAGTTCTTC
CASLGTDNEQFF
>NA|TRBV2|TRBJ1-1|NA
TGTGCCAGCAGTTTTGACAGGCCGGGGGACACTGAAGCTTTCTTT
CASSFDRPGDTEAFF
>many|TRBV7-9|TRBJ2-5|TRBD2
TGTGCCAGCAGCTGGGGGACTACCGATCATAAAGAGACCCAGTACTTC
CASSWGTTDHKETQYF
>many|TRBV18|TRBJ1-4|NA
TGTGCCAGCTCACCACGAAGGGACACAACTAATGAAAAACTGTTTTTT
CASSPRRDTTNEKLFF
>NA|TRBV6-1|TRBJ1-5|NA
TGTACCAGCAGTGATCCCAATCAGCCCCAGCATTTT
CTSSDPNQPQHF
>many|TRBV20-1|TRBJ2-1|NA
TGCAGTGCTAGAGATCAATTAGGTTCTTTGAGGCAGTTCTTC
CSARDQLGSLRQFF
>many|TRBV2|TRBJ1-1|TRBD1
TGTGCCAGCAGTGGGGGACAGGGATTAACCATGAACACTGAAGCTTTCTTT
CASSGGQGLTMNTEAFF
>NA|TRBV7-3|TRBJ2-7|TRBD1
TGTGCCAGCAGCGCCGGGACAGGGAGGCGCGAGCAGTACTTC
CASSAGTGRREQYF
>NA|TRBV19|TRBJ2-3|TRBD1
TGTGCCAGTAGTACGGTCGGGACAGGACAAACTACGCAGTATTTT
CASSTVGTGQTTQYF